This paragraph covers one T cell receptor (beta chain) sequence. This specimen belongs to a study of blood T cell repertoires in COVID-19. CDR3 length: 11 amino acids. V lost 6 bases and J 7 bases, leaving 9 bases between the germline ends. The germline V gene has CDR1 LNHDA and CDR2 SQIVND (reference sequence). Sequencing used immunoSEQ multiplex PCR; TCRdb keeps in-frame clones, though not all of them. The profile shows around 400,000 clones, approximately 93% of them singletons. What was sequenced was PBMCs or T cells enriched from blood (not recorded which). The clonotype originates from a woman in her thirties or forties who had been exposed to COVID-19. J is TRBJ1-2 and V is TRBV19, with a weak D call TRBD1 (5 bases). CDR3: CASRGGSGYTF. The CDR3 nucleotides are TGTGCCAGTAGGGGGGGATCTGGCTACACCTTC. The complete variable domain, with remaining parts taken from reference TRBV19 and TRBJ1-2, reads DGGITQSPKYLFRKEGQNVTLSCEQNLNHDAMYWYRQDPGQGLRLIYYSQIVNDFQKGDIAEGYSVSREKKESFPLTVTSAQKNPTAFYLCASRGGSGYTFGSGTRLTVV.